The 8 T cell receptor beta chains below were found in one sample sequenced in a study of chemoradiotherapy in HPV16-positive cancers. Assay used: immunoSEQ multiplex PCR; TCRdb lists only in-frame clones, some missing. This table holds some 12,000 clones, 81% found once. This specimen was acquired from a patient who underwent chemoradiotherapy. Receptor source: a human donor with HPV-associated anogenital cancer.

DNA for the CDR3: TGCGCCAGCAGTGTAGGACAGCATGGCGAGCAGTACTTC. Amino acid sequence: CASSVGQHGEQYF. The chain employs TRBV10-1 and TRBJ2-7, with D tentatively TRBD1 (6 bases). V lost 4 bases and J lost 6, with 13 bases in between. The germline V gene has CDR1 WNHNN and CDR2 SYGVQD (reference sequence). CDR3 length: 13 residues.

The gene calls are TRBV7-3 and TRBJ1-2; a weak D match, TRBD1 (5 bases). The CDR3 runs to 13 residues. The V gene lost 5 bases and the J gene lost 6 bases, with 13 bases spanning the gap. CDR1 is SGHTA, CDR2 FQGTGA, per germline. The CDR3 nucleotides are TGTGCCAGCAGCCTCTCGTGGGGCGATGGCTACACCTTC. Translated: CASSLSWGDGYTF.

The chain has TRBV7-9 and TRBJ1-5; perhaps TRBD1 as D (5 bases). The germline gives CDR1 SEHNR, CDR2 FQNEAQ (reference sequence). The V end lost 5 bases, the J end lost 4 bases, and 9 bases lay between the germline ends. The CDR3 covers 13 residues. The CDR3 region is CASSVGVNQPQHF. The CDR3 DNA sequence: TGTGCCAGCAGCGTGGGGGTGAATCAGCCCCAGCATTTT. Full variable domain (missing parts from reference TRBV7-9 and TRBJ1-5): DTGVSQNPRHKITKRGQNVTFRCDPISEHNRLYWYRQTLGQGPEFLTYFQNEAQLEKSRLLSDRFSAERPKGSFSTLEIQRTEQGDSAMYLCASSVGVNQPQHFGDGTRLSIL.

The chain is built from TRBV13 and TRBJ2-2; TRBD1 matches at 8 bases. The CDR3 is 18 residues long. Per germline, CDR1 PRHDT and CDR2 FYEKMQ (reference sequence). Trimming cost V 4 bases and J 2 bases; bases outside gene matches: 12. Here the CDR3 reads CASSSRAGTGLNTGELFF. CDR3 DNA: TGTGCCAGCAGCTCTCGTGCCGGGACAGGACTTAACACCGGGGAGCTGTTTTTT.

This chain links TRBV27 with TRBJ1-2; D is uncertain. CDR3 size: 14 residues. Per the germline V gene, CDR1 is MNHEY and CDR2 is SMNVEV (reference sequence). Trimming left V 2 bases short and J 2 bases short, with 9 bases between. The CDR3 coding sequence is TGTGCCAGCAGTTTACACTATACAAACTATGGCTACACCTTC. Amino acids: CASSLHYTNYGYTF.

The chain employs TRBV6-6 and TRBJ2-2, with D tentatively TRBD2 (5 bases). CDR3 length equals 15 residues. Trimming removed 6 bases from V and 7 bases from J, with 18 bases in between. CDR1 MNHNY and CDR2 SVGAGI come from the germline V gene (reference sequence). The DNA for the CDR3 is TGTGCCAGCAGCATTCGAGGGAGCCCGGGCGGGGAGCTGTTTTTT. It translates to CASSIRGSPGGELFF.

V gene TRBV18 combines with J gene TRBJ2-7; 8 bases agree with TRBD1. CDR1 and CDR2 from the germline V gene are KGHSH and LQKENI. The V gene end was trimmed by 6 bases and the J gene end by 7 bases; junction bases not matched to a gene: 14. The CDR3 extends over 15 amino acids. The CDR3 coding sequence is TGTGCCAGCTCCTCCGAGAGGACAGGGCTGGGGGAGCAGTACTTC. As protein: CASSSERTGLGEQYF. The variable domain in full, with the rest retrieved from reference TRBV18 and TRBJ2-7, is NAGVMQNPRHLVRRRGQEARLRCSPMKGHSHVYWYRQLPEEGLKFMVYLQKENIIDESGMPKERFSAEFPKEGPSILRIQQVVRGDSAAYFCASSSERTGLGEQYFGPGTRLTVT.

This clone appeared a single time. The CDR3 region is CASSLGDRGHEQYF. The CDR3 DNA reads TGCGCCAGCAGCTTGGGGGACAGGGGCCACGAGCAGTACTTC. The chain links TRBV5-1 to TRBJ2-7; 10 bases map to TRBD1. V dropped 0 bases and J dropped 5; count of bases not matched to a gene: 2. This CDR3 has 14 amino acids. Germline V lookup: CDR1 SGHRS, CDR2 YFSETQ.